Listed below are T cell receptor beta chains from one sample, sequenced in a study of blood T cell repertoires in COVID-19. Clones were read by immunoSEQ multiplex PCR, and TCRdb kept only the in-frame ones, dropping some. This sample has tens of thousands of clones; roughly 89% occur once, and the top ten carry around 5.2%. Sequencing was done on a sample of peripheral blood. These receptors were taken from a woman of 80 years or more with active COVID-19. CDR3s include the opening cysteine and the closing phenylalanine or tryptophan. D genes are given only for firm matches. Clone size is shown for a subset of rows, as once, few, many or a class of expanded clone.

>TRBJ1-1|-|TRBV4-1|TRBD1
TGCGCCAGCAGCCAGGACAGGGGTAGGACTGAAGCTTTCTTT
CASSQDRGRTEAFF
>TRBJ2-7|-|TRBV6-6|TRBD2
TGTGCCAGCAGGATACTAGCGGGAGGTTCCGAGCAGTACTTC
CASRILAGGSEQYF
>TRBJ2-1|-|TRBV6-5|-
TGTGCCAGCAGTTTCTACGTAGGGGCGGAGCAGTTCTTC
CASSFYVGAEQFF
>TRBJ2-2|-|TRBV9|TRBD2
TGTGCCAGCAGCGGGACTAGCTTGTACGATTCCGGGGAGCTGTTTTTT
CASSGTSLYDSGELFF
>TRBJ2-7|-|TRBV3-1/TRBV3-2|-
TGTGCCAGCAGCCCGGACACTGCCTACGAGCAGTACTTC
CASSPDTAYEQYF
>TRBJ2-1|-|TRBV28|-
TGTGCCAGCAGTCCTCACGGCCCAGGGATGAATAATGAGCAGTTCTTC
CASSPHGPGMNNEQFF
>TRBJ2-1|-|TRBV11-2|-
TGTGCCAGCAGCTTAGTTTTTAGCGGCAGCTCCTACAATGAGCAGTTCTTC
CASSLVFSGSSYNEQFF
>TRBJ2-1|-|TRBV6-6|-
TGTGCCAGCAGTTACCAACCTCAGGGGAATGAGCAGTTCTTC
CASSYQPQGNEQFF
>TRBJ1-6|-|TRBV19|-
TGTGCCAGCATGGACGGGAGCTCCTATAATTCACCCCTCCACTTT
CASMDGSSYNSPLHF
>TRBJ1-6|-|TRBV7-2|TRBD1
TGTGCCAGCAGCTCCAGTTCCACAGGGGTTAGCTCACCCCTCCACTTT
CASSSSSTGVSSPLHF
>TRBJ1-4|-|TRBV6-1|TRBD1
TGTGCCAGCAGTGAAAGAGGAGGGGGCCTTGAAAAACTGTTTTTT
CASSERGGGLEKLFF
>TRBJ2-2|-|TRBV19|-
TGTGCCAGTAGTATTGGACAGTCGAACACCGGGGAGCTGTTTTTT
CASSIGQSNTGELFF
>TRBJ2-3|-|TRBV5-1|-
TGCGCCAGCCGGGCGGAGGCAGATACGCAGTATTTT
CASRAEADTQYF
>TRBJ2-1|-|TRBV27|TRBD2
TGTGCCAGCAGTCCGCAAAGGACTAGCGGGAGGATAAGTGGCTCCTACAATGAGCAGTTCTTC
CASSPQRTSGRISGSYNEQFF
>TRBJ2-3|-|TRBV29-1|TRBD2
TGCAGCACAAATAGCGGGAGAGGCACAGATACGCAGTATTTT
CSTNSGRGTDTQYF
>TRBJ1-6|-|TRBV6-5|-
-
CASSSSYYNSPLHF
>TRBJ2-7|-|TRBV25-1|-
TGTGCCAGCAGTGAATGGGGGGGCGACCCCTACGAGCAGTACTTC
CASSEWGGDPYEQYF
>TRBJ2-5|-|TRBV11-1|-
TGTGCCAGCAGACCCTACCCAGGGGAAGAGACCCAGTACTTC
CASRPYPGEETQYF
>TRBJ2-3|-|TRBV5-1|TRBD2
TGCGCCAGCAGCCCCCCGGGGACTAGCGGAGGGGGGAATACGCAGTATTTT
CASSPPGTSGGGNTQYF
>TRBJ1-5|-|TRBV2|-
TGTGCCAGCAGTCCACAATCGGGTCAGCCCCAGCATTTT
CASSPQSGQPQHF
>TRBJ2-1|-|TRBV18|-
TGTGCCAGCCTCCAATCCCCGGACAGTGAGCAGTTCTTC
CASLQSPDSEQFF
>TRBJ1-5|-|TRBV18|-
TGTGCCAGCTCACCCGGTTATGGAGGGAGCAATCAGCCCCAGCATTTT
CASSPGYGGSNQPQHF
>TRBJ2-3|-|TRBV5-6|TRBD2
TGTGCCAGCAGCGACCTCGGACTAGCGGTCACAGATACGCAGTATTTT
CASSDLGLAVTDTQYF
>TRBJ2-1|-|TRBV19|TRBD2
TGTGCCAGTATGGGACTAGCGGGGGGGAGCTCCTACAATGAGCAGTTCTTC
CASMGLAGGSSYNEQFF
>TRBJ2-3|-|TRBV11-3|TRBD1
TGTGCCAGCAAGGGGGCTGGAGATACGCAGTATTTT
CASKGAGDTQYF
>TRBJ2-7|-|TRBV6-5|-
TGTGCCAGCAGTCTACTCGGGTCCGGCTACGAGCAGTACTTC
CASSLLGSGYEQYF
>TRBJ2-5|-|TRBV19|TRBD2
TGTGCCAGTAAGGGGACTAGCGGGCGGGAGACCCAGTACTTC
CASKGTSGRETQYF
>TRBJ2-3|-|TRBV4-1|TRBD2
TGCGCCAGCAGTCCAAGAGCCCCTAGCGTAGCGGGAGGGCCTCCAGATACGCAGTATTTT
CASSPRAPSVAGGPPDTQYF
>TRBJ2-7|-|TRBV13|TRBD2
TGTGCCAGCAGCTCCCGGAGCGGGACCGTCGCCTACGAGCAGTACTTC
CASSSRSGTVAYEQYF
>TRBJ2-4|once|TRBV19|-
TGTGCCAGTAGTATGGGGGGCCCTGACAGGGTCGGAAACATTCAGTACTTC
CASSMGGPDRVGNIQYF
>TRBJ2-2|-|TRBV15|TRBD1
TGTGCCACCAGCAGAACAGGGGGCGCGGGCGGGGAGCTGTTTTTT
CATSRTGGAGGELFF
>TRBJ2-1|-|TRBV6-5|TRBD2
TGTGCCAGCAAGGGACTAGCGGGAGGGAATGAGCAGTTCTTC
CASKGLAGGNEQFF
>TRBJ2-1|once|TRBV7-9|TRBD2
TGTGCCAGCAGCTTAGTATCGGGGAGCGGGGTGAATGAGCAGTTCTTC
CASSLVSGSGVNEQFF
>TRBJ2-5|-|TRBV5-1|-
TGCGCCAGCAGCTTGAGGGGCCAAGAGACCCAGTACTTC
CASSLRGQETQYF
>TRBJ1-2|-|TRBV7-2|-
TGTGCCAGCAGCTTTGTGGGCCTCCCTTATGGCTACACCTTC
CASSFVGLPYGYTF
>TRBJ2-3|-|TRBV30|-
TGTGCCTGGAGTCGTCGAAGACCGGGGAGCGGCACAGATACGCAGTATTTT
CAWSRRRPGSGTDTQYF
>TRBJ1-1|-|TRBV29-1|-
TGCAGCGTTGCGACGTGGACAGTGAACACTGAAGCTTTCTTT
CSVATWTVNTEAFF
>TRBJ2-1|once|TRBV4-1|TRBD1
TGCGCCAGCAGCCAAGTGATAGGGACAGGAACCTACAATGAGCAGTTCTTC
CASSQVIGTGTYNEQFF
>TRBJ2-6|once|TRBV6-1|-
TGTGCCAGCAGTGACACATTGAAACCCTCTGGGGCCAACGTCCTGACTTTC
CASSDTLKPSGANVLTF
>TRBJ2-2|-|TRBV28|-
TGTGCCAGCAGCTCCGTAGTGTACACCGGGGAGCTGTTTTTT
CASSSVVYTGELFF
>TRBJ2-3|-|TRBV15|-
TGTGCCACCAGCGCATGGGGAGGAGGGACAGATACGCAGTATTTT
CATSAWGGGTDTQYF
>TRBJ1-2|-|TRBV3-1/TRBV3-2|-
TGTGCCAGCAGCCCCTCGGAGGGCCCTGGGTATGGCTACACCTTC
CASSPSEGPGYGYTF
>TRBJ2-1|-|TRBV2|TRBD1
TGTGCCAGCAGTGTGGAACAGGGGAATGAGCAGTTCTTC
CASSVEQGNEQFF
>TRBJ2-1|-|TRBV6-2/TRBV6-3|TRBD1
TGTGCCAGCAGCCCCCCGGGGACAGGGAGGTATTATGGCTACAATGAGCAGTTCTTC
CASSPPGTGRYYGYNEQFF
>TRBJ2-1|-|TRBV13|TRBD2
TGTGCCAGCAGCTACGTCGGGGAGGGCCGAAATGAGCAGTTCTTC
CASSYVGEGRNEQFF
>TRBJ2-5|-|TRBV21-1|-
TGTGCCAGCAGCAAAACCAGAAGGGGAGGAGAGACCCAGTACTTC
CASSKTRRGGETQYF
>TRBJ2-1|-|TRBV2|TRBD2
TGTGCCAGCTCTTGGCGGGAGGGCTTCTCCTACAATGAGCAGTTCTTC
CASSWREGFSYNEQFF
>TRBJ2-1|-|TRBV18|TRBD2
TGTGCCAGCTCCTGGCTAGCGGGATCCTACAATGAGCAGTTCTTC
CASSWLAGSYNEQFF
>TRBJ1-2|-|TRBV28|-
TGTGCCAGCAGACCCGGGACACACTATGGCTACACCTTC
CASRPGTHYGYTF
>TRBJ2-1|-|TRBV7-2|TRBD2
TGTGCCAGCAGCTTGCTAACTAGCGGGAGGACCAATGAGCAGTTCTTC
CASSLLTSGRTNEQFF
>TRBJ1-3|-|TRBV7-2|-
TGTGCGGGGGGTTCTGGAAACACCATATATTTT
CAGGSGNTIYF
>TRBJ2-2|-|TRBV19|-
TGTGCCAGTGGCGGCAGAGCTAACACCGGGGAGCTGTTTTTT
CASGGRANTGELFF
>TRBJ2-1|-|TRBV6-5|TRBD2
TGTGCCAGCAGTTATAAACTAGCGGGCTACAATGAGCAGTTCTTC
CASSYKLAGYNEQFF